Below, 30 T cell receptor beta chains from the same sample are listed, as sequenced in a study of cytomegalovirus exposure and HLA in healthy donors. Use of 60 Vbeta and 13 Jbeta primers characterized the PCR. Libraries were prepared by immunoSEQ multiplex PCR; TCRdb keeps only in-frame clonotypes and omits some of them. Among some 120,000 clones listed, 17% were seen once. Sequenced sample: PBMCs. These receptors were taken from a female donor in good health and CMV-seropositive.

V usage is TRBV28 and J usage is TRBJ2-1; 9 bases are shared with TRBD2. This CDR3 has 15 amino acids. V gave up 2 bases and J gave up 5 bases; unmatched junction bases: 4. Germline V lookup: CDR1 MDHEN, CDR2 SYDVKM. DNA of the CDR3: TGTGCCAGCAGTTTACTAGCGGGATCGGACAATGAGCAGTTCTTC. This gives the protein CASSLLAGSDNEQFF. The complete variable domain, with remaining parts taken from reference TRBV28 and TRBJ2-1, reads DVKVTQSSRYLVKRTGEKVFLECVQDMDHENMFWYRQDPGLGLRLIYFSYDVKMKEKGDIPEGYSVSREKKERFSLILESASTNQTSMYLCASSLLAGSDNEQFFGPGTRLTVL.

This clone was recorded a few times. V gene TRBV2 combines with J gene TRBJ2-7; possibly TRBD2 for D (6 bases). The CDR3 is made up of 15 amino acids. V lost 4 bases, J lost 5 bases, and 18 bases lay in between. Germline loops: CDR1 SNHLY, CDR2 FYNNEI. The CDR3 region is CASSARKEGADEQYF. For the CDR3, the DNA is TGTGCCAGCAGTGCCCGTAAGGAGGGAGCCGACGAGCAGTACTTC.

There are a few counts of this clone. Other DNA sequences from this sample encode an identical CDR3 as well. The genes are TRBV28 and TRBJ2-7, with D possibly TRBD2 on 5 matching bases. With 1 base removed from V and 7 bases from J, the gap between germline ends came to 8 bases. Germline CDR1 and CDR2: MDHEN and SYDVKM. The CDR3 has 12 amino acids. The CDR3 reads CASSLSGYEQYF. CDR3 bases: TGTGCCAGCAGTTTATCGGGGTATGAGCAGTACTTC. The full variable domain, in which reference TRBV28 and TRBJ2-7 provide the parts outside the CDR3, is DVKVTQSSRYLVKRTGEKVFLECVQDMDHENMFWYRQDPGLGLRLIYFSYDVKMKEKGDIPEGYSVSREKKERFSLILESASTNQTSMYLCASSLSGYEQYFGPGTRLTVT.

A few counts support this clone. This chain connects TRBV7-9 to TRBJ1-1, with a possible D match to TRBD1 (5 bases). The CDR3 loop spans 11 amino acids. Trimming removed 5 bases from V and 10 bases from J, with 11 bases in between. The germline gives CDR1 SEHNR, CDR2 FQNEAQ (reference sequence). The CDR3 DNA reads as TGTGCCAGCAGCCGCGGACAAGGAGCTTTCTTT. Translation gives CASSRGQGAFF.

This clone has a handful of counts. This sample also contains other DNA sequences that code for the same CDR3. The J gene is TRBJ1-6, the V gene TRBV6-4; TRBD1 might be the D (6 bases). The CDR3 is made up of 15 amino acids. V lost 6 bases, J lost 10 bases, and 19 bases lay in between. CDR1 MRHNA and CDR2 SNTAGT come from the germline V gene. The CDR3 region has the DNA TGTGCCAGCAGCGAACGACACAGGGTAGGATCACCCCTCCACTTT. This codes for CASSERHRVGSPLHF.

The chain carries TRBV5-4 and TRBJ2-3, with TRBD2 matching over 9 bases. Trimming cost V 0 bases and J 4 bases; bases outside gene matches: 3. The CDR3 runs 15 residues. Germline-derived CDR1 and CDR2 are SGHNT and YYREEE (reference sequence). The CDR3 loop reads CASSLDGGRADTQYF. CDR3 DNA: TGTGCCAGCAGCTTGGATGGCGGGAGGGCAGATACGCAGTATTTT.

The CDR3 DNA follows: TGTGCCAGCAGCTTGACAGCGGGGGGACCTTGGCTTGAGCAGTACTTC. Its translation is CASSLTAGGPWLEQYF. The chain joins TRBV5-6 to TRBJ2-7; 9 bases line up with TRBD2. CDR3 length: 16 residues. V dropped 1 base and J dropped 7; count of bases not matched to a gene: 12. CDR1 is SGHDT, CDR2 YYEEEE, per germline.

There are a few counts of this clone. The chain is built from TRBV6-6 and TRBJ2-5; D uncertain. The germline V gene has CDR1 MNHNY and CDR2 SVGAGI (reference sequence). V was cut by 0 bases and J by 5 bases, with 4 bases left in between. The length of the CDR3 is 12 residues. This CDR3 reads CASSYSTETQYF. In nucleotides, the CDR3 is TGTGCCAGCAGTTACTCGACTGAGACCCAGTACTTC.

This clone was found a few times. The gene calls are TRBV6-5 and TRBJ1-2; D may be TRBD1 (5 bases). Deletions cut 2 bases from V and 7 bases from J, with 8 bases between. Germline V gene data show CDR1 as MNHEY and CDR2 as SVGAGI. CDR3 length: 12 amino acids. The CDR3 nucleotides are TGTGCCAGCAGTTACAACGGGGGTGGCTACACCTTC. Protein product: CASSYNGGGYTF.

This clone has only a few counts. V gene TRBV5-1 combines with J gene TRBJ2-3; the match to TRBD2 covers 11 bases. The CDR3 is 16 residues long. Trimming at V came to 6 bases and at J to 2 bases, leaving 8 bases not matched to a gene. Germline CDR1 is SGHRS and CDR2 is YFSETQ. This CDR3 is CASTETSGVTTDTQYF. The CDR3 DNA follows: TGCGCCAGCACGGAGACTAGCGGGGTGACCACAGATACGCAGTATTTT.

The rearrangement links TRBV6-1 to TRBJ2-7, with 13 bases aligning to TRBD2. V was pared by 4 bases and J by 2 bases, with 2 bases of the junction left unmatched. This CDR3 region has 15 residues. In germline, CDR1 is MNHNS, CDR2 SASEGT. The CDR3 DNA reads TGTGCCAGCAGTGTCGGACTAGCGGGAGCCTACGAGCAGTACTTC. As protein: CASSVGLAGAYEQYF.

This clone was picked up a small number of times. The J gene is TRBJ2-7, the V gene TRBV6-1, with 9 nucleotides matching TRBD1. The germline CDR1 and CDR2 sequences are MNHNS and SASEGT. V lost 6 bases, J lost 2 bases, and 8 bases stayed unmatched. This CDR3 is built from 15 residues. CDR3 sequence: CASRDPGQGTYEQYF. CDR3 coding DNA: TGTGCCAGCAGAGATCCGGGACAGGGAACCTACGAGCAGTACTTC.

In its sample, this clone was seen a few times. V gene TRBV6-4 combines with J gene TRBJ1-2; D is ambiguous. V dropped 5 bases and J dropped 2 bases, with 9 bases sitting between them. CDR3 size: 13 residues. The V gene's germline CDR1 is MRHNA and CDR2 SNTAGT. CDR3 in DNA: TGTGCCAGCAGTCCGGGATACAACTATGGCTACACCTTC. It translates to CASSPGYNYGYTF.

This chain joins TRBV5-1 and TRBJ2-5, with 7 bases aligning to TRBD2. The CDR3 loop spans 17 amino acids. V lost 1 base, J lost 3 bases, and 12 bases stayed unmatched. Germline values: CDR1 SGHRS, CDR2 YFSETQ. CDR3 nucleotides: TGCGCCAGCAGCTTGATGGGTTCCGGGGGGTACGAAGAGACCCAGTACTTC. It translates to CASSLMGSGGYEETQYF.

This clone showed up just a few times. The rearrangement uses TRBV28 and TRBJ2-1; D might be TRBD1 (6 bases). This CDR3 spans 11 amino acids. Trimming removed 5 bases at V and 7 bases at J, with 6 bases between. Germline CDR1 MDHEN, CDR2 SYDVKM. The CDR3 protein is CASSRGNEQFF. In DNA, the CDR3 is TGTGCCAGCAGTAGGGGGAATGAGCAGTTCTTC. The variable domain in full, completed from reference TRBV28 and TRBJ2-1, reads DVKVTQSSRYLVKRTGEKVFLECVQDMDHENMFWYRQDPGLGLRLIYFSYDVKMKEKGDIPEGYSVSREKKERFSLILESASTNQTSMYLCASSRGNEQFFGPGTRLTVL.

This clone was seen a few times. The V call is TRBV2, the J call TRBJ1-1, with TRBD1 identical over 7 bases. V lost 5 bases to trimming and J lost 13 bases; unmatched junction nucleotides: 7. The CDR3 covers 11 residues. CDR1 SNHLY and CDR2 FYNNEI come from the germline V gene. The CDR3 DNA follows: TGTGCCAGCAGTTCCCGGGGACAGCTTTTCTTT. Its translation: CASSSRGQLFF.

This clone has more than one count but fewer than ten. V gene TRBV29-1 combines with J gene TRBJ2-7; D might be TRBD1 (5 bases). This CDR3 has 12 residues. The germline V gene has CDR1 SQVTM and CDR2 ANQGSEA. The V end lost 5 bases, the J end lost 1 base, and 9 bases lay between the germline ends. CDR3 residues: CSVSAGSYEQYF. CDR3 coding DNA: TGCAGCGTTTCGGCAGGGTCCTACGAGCAGTACTTC.

This clone was observed a few times. The V call is TRBV10-3, the J call TRBJ1-2, with TRBD1 matching 9 bases. The V and J ends lost 3 bases and 1 base, in that order; junction bases with no gene match: 3. Germline V gene lookup returns CDR1 ENHRY and CDR2 SYGVKD. The CDR3 extends over 15 amino acids. CDR3: CAISEGQGLNYGYTF. The CDR3 DNA is TGTGCCATCAGTGAAGGACAGGGGCTTAACTATGGCTACACCTTC.

The rearrangement joins TRBV6-6 to TRBJ1-1, with no clear D. Germline lookup yields CDR1 MNHNY and CDR2 SVGAGI (reference sequence). V was clipped by 4 bases and J by 2 bases, with 8 bases between them. This CDR3 comprises 13 residues. The CDR3, as DNA: TGTGCCAGCAGTTTTAGCTCTAACACTGAAGCTTTCTTT. Translated, it gives CASSFSSNTEAFF.

There are a few counts of this clone. V is TRBV11-2 and J is TRBJ1-2, with TRBD1 identical over 9 bases. In germline, CDR1 is SGHAT, CDR2 FQNNGV. The CDR3 runs to 16 residues. Losses at the gene ends were 5 bases for V and 3 bases for J; bases not matched to a gene: 10. CDR3 in amino acids: CASSHLRRTGDYGYTF. CDR3 bases: TGTGCCAGCAGCCATCTACGCAGGACAGGGGACTATGGCTACACCTTC.

V is TRBV7-2 and J is TRBJ2-7, with 7 bases fitting TRBD2. From germline, CDR1 is SGHTA and CDR2 FQGNSA. The CDR3 runs 15 residues. Trimming at V came to 4 bases and at J to 1 base, leaving 7 bases not matched to a gene. This chain's CDR3 is CASSSRRTSSYEQYF. Written as DNA, the CDR3 is TGTGCCAGCAGCTCCCGGCGGACTAGTTCCTACGAGCAGTACTTC.

In its sample, this clone was seen a few times. The chain combines TRBV6-5 with TRBJ2-7; D not resolved. Germline CDR1 reads MNHEY; CDR2 reads SVGAGI. V was trimmed by 2 bases and J by 2 bases, leaving 13 bases between them. There are 15 residues in the CDR3. CDR3 nucleotide sequence: TGTGCCAGCAGTTACCAAACACCTCCAGCCTACGAGCAGTACTTC. As protein: CASSYQTPPAYEQYF.

This clone was observed a few times. The chain is built from TRBV19 and TRBJ2-7; 11 bases are a match to TRBD1. V gave up 8 bases and J gave up 3 bases; unmatched junction bases: 9. The germline gives CDR1 LNHDA, CDR2 SQIVND (reference sequence). The length of the CDR3 is 15 residues. In DNA, the CDR3 is TGTGCCAGTTCGAACACCGGGACAGGGGGCTACGAGCAGTACTTC. Residues: CASSNTGTGGYEQYF.

The chain couples TRBV30 to TRBJ2-1, with 11 nucleotides matching TRBD2. Unmatched junction bases numbered 16, after V lost 4 bases and J lost 5 bases. Germline CDR1 is GTSNPN and CDR2 is SVGIG (reference sequence). The CDR3 length is 18 residues. The CDR3 sequence: CAWNFPGAELAGDNEQFF. The CDR3 coding sequence is TGTGCCTGGAACTTTCCTGGGGCCGAACTAGCGGGGGACAATGAGCAGTTCTTC. Together with reference TRBV30 and TRBJ2-1, the CDR3 gives the full variable domain: SQTIHQWPATLVQPVGSPLSLECTVEGTSNPNLYWYRQAAGRGLQLLFYSVGIGQISSEVPQNLSASRPQDRQFILSSKKLLLSDSGFYLCAWNFPGAELAGDNEQFFGPGTRLTVL.

This clone was seen a few times. V usage is TRBV30 and J usage is TRBJ1-3; D is undetermined. CDR3 length equals 12 residues. The germline gives CDR1 GTSNPN, CDR2 SVGIG (reference sequence). With 3 bases removed from V and 4 bases from J, the gap between germline ends came to 7 bases. For the CDR3, the DNA is TGTGCCTGGAGCGTACAGGGAAACACCATATATTTT. This codes for CAWSVQGNTIYF.

This clone has more than one count but fewer than ten. The chain has TRBV5-6 and TRBJ1-2, with TRBD1 as a possible D gene (5 bases). This CDR3 comprises 14 residues. V was shortened by 1 base and J by 0 bases, with 7 bases between the two germline ends. Germline assignment: CDR1 SGHDT and CDR2 YYEEEE. CDR3 amino acids: CASSLTGTNYGYTF. DNA for the CDR3: TGTGCCAGCAGCTTGACAGGTACTAACTATGGCTACACCTTC.

This clone was detected only a few times. The rearrangement uses TRBV5-1 and TRBJ1-6; 9 bases agree with TRBD1. Looked up from germline, CDR1 is SGHRS and CDR2 is YFSETQ. V shed 0 bases, J shed 10 bases, and the junction held 5 bases outside the gene matches. This CDR3 is built from 15 residues. CDR3 amino acids: CASSLEGQGISPLHF. CDR3 coding DNA: TGCGCCAGCAGCTTGGAGGGACAGGGCATCTCACCCCTCCACTTT. Based on the CDR3 plus reference TRBV5-1 and TRBJ1-6, the full variable domain is KAGVTQTPRYLIKTRGQQVTLSCSPISGHRSVSWYQQTPGQGLQFLFEYFSETQRNKGNFPGRFSGRQFSNSRSEMNVSTLELGDSALYLCASSLEGQGISPLHFGNGTRLTVT.

The J gene is TRBJ1-2, the V gene TRBV4-3; tentatively, D is TRBD1 (5 bases). Per the germline V gene, CDR1 is LGHNA and CDR2 is YSLEER. The length of the CDR3 is 15 residues. Between the trimmed V and J ends, which lost 4 bases and 8 bases, there was a span of 20 bases. The CDR3 nucleotides read TGCGCCAGCAGCCCGCGTACGGGGGAGGGAGAAGGCTACACCTTC. Its translation: CASSPRTGEGEGYTF.

The chain links TRBV7-2 to TRBJ2-1, with TRBD2 matching 8 bases. Germline V gene lookup returns CDR1 SGHTA and CDR2 FQGNSA. The CDR3 is 18 residues long. Losses at the gene ends were 1 base for V and 5 bases for J; bases not matched to a gene: 13. CDR3 in DNA: TGTGCCAGCAGCTTAGAGGGATACTCAGCGGGGGCCAACAATGAGCAGTTCTTC. Protein product: CASSLEGYSAGANNEQFF.

This clone was counted a few times. The rearrangement joins TRBV15 to TRBJ1-1; D remains ambiguous. The CDR3 is 15 amino acids. Germline CDR1 is LNHNV and CDR2 is YYDKDF (reference sequence). The V and J ends lost 4 bases and 0 bases respectively, with 12 bases between them. The CDR3 sequence: CATSNLRLVNTEAFF. CDR3 bases: TGTGCCACCAGCAACCTCAGGCTGGTGAACACTGAAGCTTTCTTT.